This T cell receptor beta chain was sequenced for a study of cytomegalovirus exposure and HLA in healthy donors. Study-level background: Among 350 to 500 genotyped donors, 65% to 90% fell in the Caucasian-associated ancestry cluster.

The CDR3 is 14 residues long. Germline lookup yields CDR1 SGHDT and CDR2 YYEEEE. V gave up 0 bases and J gave up 3 bases; unmatched junction bases: 2. Worth noting for this clone: The antigen is not known.

Overall study results and limits: A few CMV-associated chains proved CMV antigen-specific in vitro.

The PCR used 60 Vbeta and 13 Jbeta primers. The table came from immunoSEQ multiplex PCR; TCRdb's copy has only in-frame clones and leaves some out. The sample consists of 75,000 to 95,000 clones, about 77% of them appearing once. Specimen: PBMCs. V and J are TRBV5-6 and TRBJ2-7; 8 bases are a match to TRBD2. The receptor was isolated from a male donor in good health and CMV-seropositive. CDR3 DNA sequence: TGTGCCAGCAGCTTGGCGCGGGGGGTCTACGAGCAGTACTTC. Translation gives CASSLARGVYEQYF.